Given below is one T cell receptor (beta chain) in context. Repertoires were generated with immunoSEQ multiplex PCR, while TCRdb's copy carries only in-frame clones and drops some. The data show about 86,000 clones, 87% seen once. The CDR3 sequence is 12 residues long. J was trimmed by 15 bases and V by 2 bases; bases with no gene match: 9. Germline CDR1 GTSNPN, CDR2 SVGIG (reference sequence). The entry originates in a study of OX40 agonist ivuxolimab in advanced cancers. Overall study context: Given to patients was ivuxolimab, an agonistic anti-OX40 (CD134) antibody.

The rearrangement joins TRBV30 to TRBJ2-1; 8 nucleotides align to TRBD2. This TCR derives from an adult with an advanced solid tumor such as melanoma, head and neck, liver or kidney cancer. Sample: CD4+ or CD8+ T cells sorted from blood, taken in a trial of the OX40 agonist ivuxolimab. The CDR3 bases are TGTGCCTGGAGTCTAAGCGGGGGTAGTCCGTTCTTC. It is translated as CAWSLSGGSPFF.